This entry describes one TCR beta chain. The data were taken from a study of blood T cell repertoires in COVID-19. Study at large: PBMCs, B-cell-depleted T cells, or T cells were the source of the cDNA or gDNA that made up the material.

In the authors' methods: Estimation of nucleated cell counts was performed using reference gene primer amplification. Here immunoSEQ multiplex PCR was the method, and the copy in TCRdb shows in-frame clones only, minus some. From that table come the V and J calls and clone size; the DNA was used to work out D and trimming. The table includes nearly 200,000 clones, roughly 90% detected once. The CDR3 spans 20 residues. Germline V CDR1 and CDR2: SGHRS, YFSETQ. Trimming removed 4 bases from V and 0 bases from J, with 23 bases in between. The receptor was derived from a woman aged 65 to 85 with acute or convalescent COVID-19. The rearrangement joins TRBV5-1 to TRBJ1-6, with TRBD1 as a possible D gene (6 bases). Sequencing was carried out using peripheral blood. CDR3 coding DNA: TGCGCCAGCAGCCTTGAACCCTCCCTGACAGGCAGCTCCTATAATTCACCCCTCCACTTT. It yields the protein CASSLEPSLTGSSYNSPLHF.